Below are 30 T cell receptor beta chains sequenced from a single sample in a study of cytomegalovirus exposure and HLA in healthy donors. The PCR made use of 60 Vbeta and 13 Jbeta primers. Clones were sequenced by immunoSEQ multiplex PCR, and TCRdb holds only the in-frame ones, with some missing. The table includes about 150,000 clones, less than 80% detected once. What was sequenced was PBMCs. The origin of the receptors is a female donor in good health and CMV-seropositive.

In its sample, this clone was seen once. The DNA for the CDR3 is TGCGCCAGTAATACAGGGGCGAACACTGAAGCTTTCTTT. Translation: CASNTGANTEAFF. This chain joins TRBV5-1 and TRBJ1-1; TRBD1 agrees at 7 bases. The J segment lost 1 base and the V segment lost 8 bases, leaving 5 bases of the junction unmatched. The CDR3 sequence is 13 residues long. Germline CDR1 is SGHRS and CDR2 is YFSETQ.

V gene TRBV5-1 combines with J gene TRBJ2-7; D is uncertain. The CDR3 has 11 residues. V was pared by 0 bases and J by 5 bases, with 3 bases between. Germline lookup yields CDR1 SGHRS and CDR2 YFSETQ. CDR3 protein: CASSLVDEQYF. Written as DNA, the CDR3 is TGCGCCAGCAGCTTGGTCGACGAGCAGTACTTC.

J is TRBJ2-7 and V is TRBV6-5; 8 nucleotides line up with TRBD1. This CDR3 has 14 residues. Germline V gene data show CDR1 as MNHEY and CDR2 as SVGAGI. After removal of 8 bases from V and 1 base from J, the junction contained 7 bases not matched to a gene. The CDR3 bases are TGTGCCAGCGCCCCTGGACAGGGTTCCTACGAGCAGTACTTC. Amino acid sequence: CASAPGQGSYEQYF.

The chain couples TRBV7-2 to TRBJ1-2; D gene unclear. The CDR3 sequence is 15 residues long. Looked up from germline, CDR1 is SGHTA and CDR2 is FQGNSA. Between the trimmed V and J ends, which lost 0 bases and 4 bases, there was a span of 12 bases. The CDR3 DNA reads TGTGCCAGCAGCTTAGCGGCCACCCAATCCTATGGCTACACCTTC. This gives the protein CASSLAATQSYGYTF.

The chain employs TRBV9 and TRBJ2-5; weak D call: TRBD1 (5 bases). With the DNA end fitting TRBJ2-7 better, the J assignment may be wrong. Germline V gene lookup returns CDR1 SGDLS and CDR2 YYNGEE. The CDR3 sequence is 14 residues long. Here the CDR3 DNA reads TGTGCCAGCAGCGTAGATCAGGGTTCCTACGAGCAGTACTTC. Translating it yields CASSVDQGSYEQYF.

V and J are TRBV28 and TRBJ2-2; 9 nucleotides line up with TRBD2. The CDR3 is 17 amino acids. Germline loops: CDR1 MDHEN, CDR2 SYDVKM. V lost 3 bases and J lost 2; bases outside the gene matches: 7. DNA for the CDR3: TGTGCCAGCAGTTTGGCCGGGGGACTAGCAAACACCGGGGAGCTGTTTTTT. Translating gives CASSLAGGLANTGELFF.

The rearrangement joins TRBV11-2 to TRBJ2-7, with a tentative D call TRBD1 (6 bases). The CDR3 is 14 residues long. The V end lost 0 bases, the J end lost 6 bases, and 12 bases lay between the germline ends. The germline gives CDR1 SGHAT, CDR2 FQNNGV. The CDR3 loop is CASSLDPKGGEQYF. CDR3 DNA: TGTGCCAGCAGCTTAGATCCAAAAGGGGGCGAGCAGTACTTC. The variable domain in full, completed from reference TRBV11-2 and TRBJ2-7, reads EAGVAQSPRYKIIEKRQSVAFWCNPISGHATLYWYQQILGQGPKLLIQFQNNGVVDDSQLPKDRFSAERLKGVDSTLKIQPAKLEDSAVYLCASSLDPKGGEQYFGPGTRLTVT.

The chain combines TRBV18 with TRBJ2-3, with a weak D call TRBD2 (5 bases). V was trimmed by 6 bases and J by 5 bases, leaving 15 bases between them. Germline V gives CDR1 KGHSH, CDR2 LQKENI. There are 14 residues in the CDR3. In nucleotides, the CDR3 is TGTGCCAGCTCCCTAGACTATTTTCTAGATACGCAGTATTTT. It translates to CASSLDYFLDTQYF.

The chain couples TRBV19 to TRBJ1-5; TRBD1 might be the D (6 bases). The germline V gene has CDR1 LNHDA and CDR2 SQIVND (reference sequence). The CDR3 has 14 amino acids. V lost 7 bases, J lost 4 bases, and 14 bases lay in between. The CDR3 region has the DNA TGTGCCAGTACCTCTACAGGGCTTAATCAGCCCCAGCATTTT. This codes for CASTSTGLNQPQHF.

In its sample, this clone was seen once. The CDR3 reads CASSIGQIPDTQYF. Written as DNA, the CDR3 is TGTGCCAGTAGTATAGGGCAGATCCCGGATACGCAGTATTTT. The gene calls are TRBV19 and TRBJ2-3; D is unresolved. CDR3 length equals 14 residues. Germline CDR1 reads LNHDA; CDR2 reads SQIVND (reference sequence). V was trimmed by 1 base and J by 6 bases, leaving 11 bases between them.

The chain employs TRBV11-2 and TRBJ2-1; TRBD2 agrees at 8 bases. This CDR3 comprises 16 residues. CDR1 and CDR2 from the germline V gene are SGHAT and FQNNGV. V was clipped by 5 bases and J by 4 bases; unmatched bases: 10. The CDR3 DNA reads TGTGCCAGCAGCCCCGACCTAGCGGGTTATTACAATGAGCAGTTCTTC. This gives the protein CASSPDLAGYYNEQFF.

The rearrangement links TRBV6-1 to TRBJ1-2, with TRBD1 as a possible D gene (6 bases). CDR1 is MNHNS, CDR2 SASEGT, per germline. The CDR3 is made up of 13 amino acids. The germline V and J ends were trimmed by 4 bases and 8 bases, with 14 bases remaining between them. CDR3 protein: CASSVWGPRGYTF. The CDR3 DNA reads as TGTGCCAGCAGTGTTTGGGGGCCAAGGGGCTACACCTTC.

DNA for the CDR3: TGTGCCAGCAGCAACCGGGACTACGGCACAGATACGCAGTATTTT. It codes for CASSNRDYGTDTQYF. The chain uses TRBV5-4 and TRBJ2-3; 7 bases agree with TRBD2. Germline CDR1 is SGHNT and CDR2 is YYREEE (reference sequence). This CDR3 has 15 amino acids. V trimming: 4 bases; J trimming: 1 base; junction bases outside the gene matches: 6.

This sequence joins TRBV19 and TRBJ1-1, with 9 positions matching TRBD1. V gave up 5 bases and J gave up 4 bases; unmatched junction bases: 8. The CDR3 covers 15 residues. Per germline, CDR1 LNHDA and CDR2 SQIVND (reference sequence). The CDR3: CASSAGQGWVTEAFF. CDR3 nucleotide sequence: TGTGCCAGTAGTGCCGGACAGGGGTGGGTCACTGAAGCTTTCTTT.

J is TRBJ2-1 and V is TRBV7-9; a possible D gene is TRBD1 (6 bases). Trimming cost V 5 bases and J 4 bases, with 15 bases left between them. This CDR3 has 15 amino acids. The germline V gene encodes CDR1 SEHNR and CDR2 FQNEAQ (reference sequence). The CDR3 nucleotides are TGTGCCAGCAGCCAACAGAGGGGGTCGTACAATGAGCAGTTCTTC. Its protein product is CASSQQRGSYNEQFF.

This clone was counted between two and nine times. The chain has TRBV6-1 and TRBJ1-1, with D possibly TRBD1 on 5 matching bases. The germline gives CDR1 MNHNS, CDR2 SASEGT. There are 15 residues in the CDR3. V dropped 0 bases and J dropped 3 bases, with 11 bases sitting between them. CDR3: CASSEAGRADTEAFF. DNA for the CDR3: TGTGCCAGCAGTGAAGCCGGCAGGGCGGACACTGAAGCTTTCTTT.

This rearrangement joins TRBV4-2 to TRBJ1-1; weak D call: TRBD1 (6 bases). The CDR3 runs to 12 residues. Germline CDR1 LGHNA, CDR2 YNFKEQ. Deletions cut 4 bases from V and 6 bases from J, with 9 bases between. CDR3 region: CASSRNRAEAFF. The CDR3 bases are TGTGCCAGCAGCCGAAACAGGGCTGAAGCTTTCTTT.

In its sample, this clone was seen a few times. The chain carries TRBV6-6 and TRBJ1-5, with D uncertain. The CDR3 contains 14 residues. V was cut by 0 bases and J by 7 bases, with 10 bases left in between. Germline V gene data show CDR1 as MNHNY and CDR2 as SVGAGI (reference sequence). The CDR3 DNA follows: TGTGCCAGCAGTTACTCGACATCAAGGCAGCCCCAGCATTTT. Amino acid sequence: CASSYSTSRQPQHF.

CDR3: CASRYTQNYGYTF. For the CDR3, the DNA is TGTGCCAGCAGGTACACACAGAACTATGGCTACACCTTC. The chain recombines TRBV28 with TRBJ1-2; D call uncertain. V was trimmed by 6 bases and J by 2 bases, leaving 10 bases between them. CDR1 and CDR2 (germline): MDHEN, SYDVKM. The CDR3 contains 13 residues.

The chain recombines TRBV2 with TRBJ1-1; D is possibly TRBD1 (5 bases). The V end was cut by 3 bases, the J end by 3 bases, with 11 bases between. The germline CDR1 and CDR2 sequences are SNHLY and FYNNEI. This CDR3 comprises 14 residues. CDR3 nucleotides: TGTGCCAGCAGTGACGGTCTAGGGGACACTGAAGCTTTCTTT. Translating gives CASSDGLGDTEAFF.

This clone showed up just once. The V gene is TRBV5-5, the J gene TRBJ2-7; D is unclear. V gave up 6 bases and J gave up 0 bases, with 13 bases separating them. This CDR3 spans 14 amino acids. CDR1 is SGHKS and CDR2 is YYEKEE in the germline V gene (reference sequence). CDR3 loop: CASINDPSSYEQYF. For the CDR3, the DNA is TGTGCCAGCATCAACGATCCGAGCTCCTACGAGCAGTACTTC.

The chain uses TRBV6-1 and TRBJ1-1; 10 bases map to TRBD1. Germline V gives CDR1 MNHNS, CDR2 SASEGT. Trimming took 7 bases from V and 0 from J; bases not matched to a gene: 5. The CDR3 is made up of 15 amino acids. The CDR3 sequence: CASTGTGVMNTEAFF. In nucleotides, the CDR3 is TGTGCCAGCACCGGGACAGGGGTCATGAACACTGAAGCTTTCTTT.

The J gene is TRBJ1-2, the V gene TRBV11-1, with D hard to call. This CDR3 comprises 14 residues. Looked up from germline, CDR1 is SGHAT and CDR2 is FQDESV (reference sequence). The V end lost 4 bases, the J end lost 4 bases, and 13 bases lay between the germline ends. This CDR3 reads CASSWRILIYGYTF. The CDR3 region has the DNA TGTGCCAGCAGCTGGAGGATACTCATCTATGGCTACACCTTC. Based on the CDR3 plus reference TRBV11-1 and TRBJ1-2, the full variable domain is EAEVAQSPRYKITEKSQAVAFWCDPISGHATLYWYRQILGQGPELLVQFQDESVVDDSQLPKDRFSAERLKGVDSTLKIQPAELGDSAMYLCASSWRILIYGYTFGSGTRLTVV.

The chain recombines TRBV7-3 with TRBJ2-2; D not certain. V shed 5 bases and J shed 7 bases, with 11 bases lying between them. Per germline, CDR1 SGHTA and CDR2 FQGTGA. There are 13 residues in the CDR3. The CDR3 region is CASSLGTSGELFF. CDR3 nucleotide sequence: TGTGCCAGCAGCCTAGGCACGAGCGGGGAGCTGTTTTTT.

The chain employs TRBV2 and TRBJ1-1; D unresolved. This CDR3 has 13 residues. Trimming took 7 bases from V and 5 from J, leaving 14 bases between them. From germline, CDR1 is SNHLY and CDR2 FYNNEI. The CDR3 sequence: CASNRDLGTEAFF. The CDR3 DNA follows: TGTGCCAGCAACCGGGATCTGGGGACTGAAGCTTTCTTT.

As DNA, the CDR3 is TGTGCCAGCAGTGAACCGGGACAGGGAGTTGAAGCTTTCTTT. Protein sequence: CASSEPGQGVEAFF. The J gene is TRBJ1-1, the V gene TRBV9; 9 bases map to TRBD1. J gave up 7 bases and V 5 bases, and 9 bases lay outside the gene matches. Per the germline V gene, CDR1 is SGDLS and CDR2 is YYNGEE. This CDR3 is 14 amino acids long.

This chain uses TRBV7-2 with TRBJ2-1; 12 nucleotides align to TRBD2. The CDR3 runs to 16 residues. With 2 bases clipped from V and 8 bases from J, the junction kept 7 bases outside the gene matches. The germline V gene encodes CDR1 SGHTA and CDR2 FQGNSA. This chain's CDR3 is CASSLLAGGPIHEQFF. The CDR3 nucleotides are TGTGCCAGCAGCTTACTAGCGGGAGGGCCAATCCATGAGCAGTTCTTC.

V usage is TRBV15 and J usage is TRBJ2-3, with no clear D. Per germline, CDR1 LNHNV and CDR2 YYDKDF (reference sequence). This CDR3 comprises 14 residues. Between the trimmed V and J ends, which lost 3 bases and 4 bases, there was a span of 11 bases. The CDR3 DNA reads TGTGCCACCAGCAGCCACACCGGGTCAGATACGCAGTATTTT. This codes for CATSSHTGSDTQYF.

In regard to this clone: Other nucleotide sequences in the sample specify the same CDR3. The rearrangement links TRBV2 to TRBJ2-7; 12 bases match TRBD2. CDR3 length: 14 residues. Germline V gene sequence: CDR1 SNHLY, CDR2 FYNNEI. V trimming: 7 bases; J trimming: 5 bases; junction bases outside the gene matches: 6. This CDR3 reads CASNRLAGVNEQYF. The CDR3 DNA reads as TGTGCCAGCAATCGACTAGCGGGGGTTAACGAGCAGTACTTC.

As regards this clone: At one end, the junction sequence differs from germline, possibly due to a read error. The chain links TRBV7-3 to TRBJ2-5; no clear D. The V gene's germline CDR1 is SGHTA and CDR2 FQGTGA. CDR3 length: 13 amino acids. The CDR3 sequence: CASSPEYQEAQYF. The CDR3 nucleotides are TGTGCCAGCAGCCCGGAGTACCAAGAGGCCCAGTACTTC.